The clone carrying this T cell receptor (beta chain) was seen at least ten times. Its antigen is as yet unknown. TCR beta libraries were built with iRepertoire HTBI primers and Arm-PCR of CDR3 regions. TCRdb passed the multiplex PCR reads through MiXCR, listing each CDR3 protein once. This sample yields some 340,000 distinct CDR3 sequences, of which 20% to 25% are seen a single time; approximately 27% belongs to the top ten. This specimen comes from a study of regulatory T cells in long-lasting Graves disease. Whole-study results and caveats: A limited number of samples was an acknowledged limitation.

The time point: persistent/refractory GD, antithyroid drugs over 5 years with positive TRAb. RNA isolated from PBMCs was used to make the TCR library. V was trimmed by 0 bases and J by 7 bases, leaving 18 bases between them. From germline, CDR1 is MDHEN and CDR2 SYDVKM. The CDR3 extends over 17 amino acids. The specimen comprised peripheral blood mononuclear cells (PBMCs), sampled when the disease was refractory, from a patient treated with antithyroid drugs. The rearrangement uses TRBV28 and TRBJ1-4; TRBD1 might be the D (5 bases). The sequence derives from a woman aged 40 to 50 with Graves disease. CDR3 in DNA: TGTGCCAGCAGTTTATGCGTCTTGGGGGGAGTGGCTGAAAAACTGTTTTTT. Protein sequence: CASSLCVLGGVAEKLFF.